The 6 T cell receptor beta chains presented below share a single source sample, sequenced in a study of blood T cell repertoires in COVID-19. Generated by immunoSEQ multiplex PCR, the TCRdb table keeps only in-frame clones and is missing some. The sample contains 310,000 or so clones, 85% to 90% of which appear only once. Sequenced: peripheral blood. All receptors come from a woman in her twenties or thirties with COVID-19, enrolled during active disease.

The chain combines TRBV2 with TRBJ2-5; perhaps TRBD2 as D (5 bases). The CDR3 runs to 13 residues. Germline loops: CDR1 SNHLY, CDR2 FYNNEI. The V and J ends lost 7 bases and 4 bases respectively, with 13 bases between them. CDR3 residues: CASKRGMGETQYF. The DNA of the CDR3 is TGTGCCAGCAAGAGAGGGATGGGAGAGACCCAGTACTTC.

V gene TRBV5-1 combines with J gene TRBJ2-7; a possible D gene is TRBD1 (6 bases). The CDR3 has 14 amino acids. Trimming left V 0 bases short and J 5 bases short, with 12 bases between. Germline-derived CDR1 and CDR2 are SGHRS and YFSETQ. In DNA, the CDR3 is TGCGCCAGCAGCTTGGGGAACAGGGTCCACGAGCAGTACTTC. It translates to CASSLGNRVHEQYF.

The V and J genes are TRBV7-8 and TRBJ2-7, with D perhaps matching TRBD2 (6 bases). Trimming pared 2 bases from V and 9 bases from J, leaving 23 bases between. The CDR3 consists of 16 residues. Germline V gives CDR1 SGHVS, CDR2 FQNEAQ. The DNA of the CDR3 is TGTGCCAGCAGCTTATGGGCGGGACCGCGCTCTACGACGCAGTACTTC. This encodes CASSLWAGPRSTTQYF.

This sequence joins TRBV20-1 and TRBJ1-5; 7 positions agree with TRBD1. The CDR3 consists of 16 residues. From germline, CDR1 is DFQATT and CDR2 SNEGSKA (reference sequence). V dropped 4 bases and J dropped 5; count of bases not matched to a gene: 14. The CDR3 sequence: CSAIDAGTEEDQPQHF. CDR3 DNA sequence: TGCAGTGCTATTGATGCCGGGACAGAGGAAGATCAGCCCCAGCATTTT.

The chain links TRBV7-8 to TRBJ2-1; D is possibly TRBD2 (5 bases). Germline V gives CDR1 SGHVS, CDR2 FQNEAQ. This CDR3 is 16 amino acids long. V was trimmed by 0 bases and J by 3 bases, leaving 12 bases between them. The CDR3 spells CASSLARIARYNEQFF. The CDR3 nucleotides are TGTGCCAGCAGCTTAGCGAGGATAGCGCGCTACAATGAGCAGTTCTTC.

As DNA, the CDR3 is TGCGCCAGCAGCCCCTTGGAGGGGTATGAGCAGTTCTTC. Its protein product is CASSPLEGYEQFF. The gene calls are TRBV5-1 and TRBJ2-1, with a possible D match to TRBD2 (6 bases). In germline, CDR1 is SGHRS, CDR2 YFSETQ. V was cut by 4 bases and J by 8 bases, with 13 bases left in between. This CDR3 region has 13 residues.